The 21 T cell receptor beta chains below come from one sample, sequenced in a study of cytomegalovirus exposure and HLA in healthy donors. Both 60 Vbeta primers and 13 Jbeta primers went into the PCR. Data came from immunoSEQ multiplex PCR; TCRdb stores just in-frame clones and leaves some out. In the table there are more than 80,000 clones, approximately 74% of which are singletons. Material: PBMCs. Source of these receptors: a female donor in good health and CMV-seropositive.

This clone has a handful of counts. This chain uses TRBV27 with TRBJ1-1, with D unresolved. CDR1 MNHEY and CDR2 SMNVEV come from the germline V gene (reference sequence). Trimming cost V 9 bases and J 4 bases, with 9 bases left between them. The CDR3 sequence is 11 residues long. DNA for the CDR3: TGTGCCAGTGGAGGGCGCACTGAAGCTTTCTTT. Its protein is CASGGRTEAFF.

The V call is TRBV15, the J call TRBJ2-3; the match to TRBD1 covers 9 bases. With V trimmed by 1 base and J by 1 base, 15 bases remained unmatched. Germline CDR1 reads LNHNV; CDR2 reads YYDKDF (reference sequence). This CDR3 contains 20 residues. As DNA, the CDR3 is TGTGCCACCAGCAGAGGGCGGGACAGGGCCCGTGTGGACGGCACAGATACGCAGTATTTT. Protein: CATSRGRDRARVDGTDTQYF.

V gene TRBV4-1 combines with J gene TRBJ2-1; D perhaps matches TRBD2 (5 bases). Germline loops: CDR1 MGHRA, CDR2 YSYEKL. CDR3 length: 13 residues. Trimming left V 4 bases short and J 9 bases short, with 13 bases between. CDR3 residues: CASSPSGLGEQFF. The CDR3 nucleotides are TGCGCCAGCAGCCCCTCCGGACTGGGTGAGCAGTTCTTC.

The J gene is TRBJ2-3, the V gene TRBV30; TRBD2 agrees at 7 bases. CDR3 length: 15 amino acids. CDR1 is GTSNPN, CDR2 SVGIG, per germline (reference sequence). V was clipped by 3 bases and J by 5 bases; unmatched bases: 11. The CDR3 loop is CAWSGWGGRLDTQYF. The CDR3 nucleotides read TGTGCCTGGAGCGGATGGGGCGGGAGATTAGATACGCAGTATTTT.

This clone was detected a few times. No conserved phenylalanine or tryptophan is present at the end of the CDR3, so a read error is the likely explanation. The chain is built from TRBV7-9 and TRBJ2-6, with 8 positions matching TRBD2. This CDR3 comprises 17 residues. CDR1 is SEHNR, CDR2 FQNEAQ, per germline (reference sequence). DNA of the CDR3: TGTGCTAGCAGCCGGGGGGGTCAGGTCTCTGGGGCCAACGTCCTGACTGTC. This gives the protein CASSRGGQVSGANVLTV.

The V gene is TRBV2, the J gene TRBJ1-2; maybe TRBD1 (5 bases). The CDR3 length is 16 residues. With 2 bases removed from V and 4 bases from J, the gap between germline ends came to 17 bases. Looked up from germline, CDR1 is SNHLY and CDR2 is FYNNEI. The CDR3 DNA reads as TGTGCCAGCAGTGAATCCCCCATCGGGGGATTCTATGGCTACACCTTC. This codes for CASSESPIGGFYGYTF.

The chain has TRBV6-5 and TRBJ1-1; possibly TRBD1 for D (5 bases). The CDR3 runs to 14 residues. Germline values: CDR1 MNHEY, CDR2 SVGAGI. V dropped 6 bases and J dropped 0 bases, with 11 bases sitting between them. Here the CDR3 reads CASRRRGMNTEAFF. DNA of the CDR3: TGTGCCAGCAGACGACGGGGGATGAACACTGAAGCTTTCTTT.

The chain is built from TRBV6-1 and TRBJ2-7; no clear D. Germline lookup yields CDR1 MNHNS and CDR2 SASEGT. There are 14 residues in the CDR3. The germline V and J ends were trimmed by 8 bases and 0 bases, with 14 bases remaining between them. CDR3 nucleotide sequence: TGTGCCAGCCGTAGGAGCCTTGGCTCCTACGAGCAGTACTTC. Encoded protein: CASRRSLGSYEQYF.

This clone was observed a handful of times. J is TRBJ1-1 and V is TRBV4-3; 7 bases map to TRBD1. Germline V CDR1 and CDR2: LGHNA, YSLEER. The CDR3 totals 15 residues. The J segment lost 3 bases and the V segment lost 3 bases, leaving 7 bases of the junction unmatched. The CDR3 region has the DNA TGCGCCAGCAGCCACCAGGGGGGTCGGTACACTGAAGCTTTCTTT. Translated, it gives CASSHQGGRYTEAFF.

The chain combines TRBV21-1 with TRBJ1-2; the table's D call, TRBD1, was not checked against the DNA. TRBV21-1 is flagged as a pseudogene. The CDR3 length is 15 residues. The CDR3 here is CASSLRGPGDYGYTF. The DNA of the CDR3 is TGTGCCAGCAGCCTTAGAGGGCCAGGGGACTATGGCTACACCTTC.

The chain links TRBV30 to TRBJ1-2; 10 bases agree with TRBD1. The CDR3 spans 14 residues. Germline V CDR1 and CDR2: GTSNPN, SVGIG (reference sequence). V was clipped by 3 bases and J by 7 bases; unmatched bases: 8. CDR3 amino acids: CAWSPTGGEGGYTF. The CDR3, as DNA: TGTGCCTGGAGCCCGACAGGGGGCGAGGGTGGCTACACCTTC.

The chain employs TRBV4-1 and TRBJ1-6, with 7 bases matching TRBD1. Unmatched junction bases numbered 4, after V lost 1 base and J lost 7 bases. The length of the CDR3 is 15 residues. Germline V gene lookup returns CDR1 MGHRA and CDR2 YSYEKL. The CDR3 sequence is CASSQVQGGNSPLHF. As DNA, the CDR3 is TGCGCCAGCAGCCAAGTCCAGGGGGGAAATTCACCCCTCCACTTT.

The rearrangement uses TRBV5-1 and TRBJ2-7, with TRBD2 as a possible D gene (6 bases). The CDR3 has 16 residues. V lost 5 bases and J 3 bases, leaving 21 bases between the germline ends. Germline V CDR1 and CDR2: SGHRS, YFSETQ. The CDR3 DNA reads as TGCGCCAGCAGGCCACTCCTTTCACCGGGAGACTACGAGCAGTACTTC. This encodes CASRPLLSPGDYEQYF. Based on the CDR3 plus reference TRBV5-1 and TRBJ2-7, the full variable domain is KAGVTQTPRYLIKTRGQQVTLSCSPISGHRSVSWYQQTPGQGLQFLFEYFSETQRNKGNFPGRFSGRQFSNSRSEMNVSTLELGDSALYLCASRPLLSPGDYEQYFGPGTRLTVT.

This sequence joins TRBV28 and TRBJ1-1; unclear D gene. The length of the CDR3 is 15 residues. Germline V gene data show CDR1 as MDHEN and CDR2 as SYDVKM. V was pared by 6 bases and J by 1 base, with 15 bases between. CDR3 residues: CASSRRFLWNTEAFF. The CDR3 DNA is TGTGCCAGCAGCCGCCGATTTCTATGGAACACTGAAGCTTTCTTT. The full variable domain, in which reference TRBV28 and TRBJ1-1 provide the parts outside the CDR3, is DVKVTQSSRYLVKRTGEKVFLECVQDMDHENMFWYRQDPGLGLRLIYFSYDVKMKEKGDIPEGYSVSREKKERFSLILESASTNQTSMYLCASSRRFLWNTEAFFGQGTRLTVV.

This chain connects TRBV7-9 to TRBJ2-7; 10 bases are shared with TRBD1. This CDR3 is built from 19 residues. With V trimmed by 5 bases and J by 1 base, 17 bases remained unmatched. Looked up from germline, CDR1 is SEHNR and CDR2 is FQNEAQ (reference sequence). The CDR3 here is CASSGRGDRGPITSYEQYF. The CDR3 DNA sequence: TGTGCCAGCAGCGGGAGAGGGGACAGGGGCCCTATTACTTCCTACGAGCAGTACTTC.

The gene calls are TRBV7-6 and TRBJ1-2; perhaps TRBD1 as D (5 bases). The CDR3 length is 13 residues. Germline V gene lookup returns CDR1 SGHVS and CDR2 FNYEAQ. The germline V and J ends were trimmed by 2 bases and 7 bases, with 11 bases remaining between them. The CDR3 nucleotides are TGTGCCAGCAGCTTAACACAGGCCACTGGCTACACCTTC. It yields the protein CASSLTQATGYTF.

The chain uses TRBV11-2 and TRBJ1-2; TRBD1 matches 10 bases. Germline CDR1 and CDR2: SGHAT and FQNNGV. CDR3 length: 13 residues. The trim removed 5 bases at V and 8 bases at J, leaving 5 bases unmatched. CDR3 in amino acids: CASSPDRGQGYTF. The CDR3 nucleotides read TGTGCCAGCAGCCCCGACAGGGGGCAGGGCTACACCTTC.

The chain employs TRBV30 and TRBJ1-1; TRBD1 matches 7 bases. The CDR3 extends over 12 amino acids. Unmatched junction bases numbered 2, after V lost 2 bases and J lost 5 bases. CDR1 is GTSNPN and CDR2 is SVGIG in the germline V gene (reference sequence). The CDR3 is CAWSPGGTEAFF. DNA for the CDR3: TGTGCCTGGAGTCCAGGGGGAACTGAAGCTTTCTTT.

The chain employs TRBV9 and TRBJ2-7; 10 nucleotides line up with TRBD1. Trimming removed 8 bases from V and 7 bases from J; junction bases left unmatched: 12. The germline CDR1 and CDR2 sequences are SGDLS and YYNGEE. The CDR3 extends over 14 amino acids. Here the CDR3 reads CASRPGTGDQEQYF. Written as DNA, the CDR3 is TGTGCCAGTCGCCCCGGGACAGGGGATCAGGAGCAGTACTTC.

In DNA, the CDR3 is TGTGCCAGCAGTGAGCGGCAGGGGGGTTCCTACGAGCAGTACTTC. Protein product: CASSERQGGSYEQYF. The chain recombines TRBV6-1 with TRBJ2-7, with D possibly being TRBD1 (7 bases). Trimming pared 3 bases from V and 1 base from J, leaving 13 bases between. Germline V lookup: CDR1 MNHNS, CDR2 SASEGT. CDR3 length equals 15 residues.

V is TRBV6-4 and J is TRBJ2-1; D uncertain. Trimming stripped 5 bases from V and 4 bases from J, with 9 bases between. CDR3 length equals 13 residues. Germline CDR1 and CDR2: MRHNA and SNTAGT. The CDR3: CASSYFPYNEQFF. CDR3 coding DNA: TGTGCCAGCAGTTACTTTCCTTACAATGAGCAGTTCTTC.